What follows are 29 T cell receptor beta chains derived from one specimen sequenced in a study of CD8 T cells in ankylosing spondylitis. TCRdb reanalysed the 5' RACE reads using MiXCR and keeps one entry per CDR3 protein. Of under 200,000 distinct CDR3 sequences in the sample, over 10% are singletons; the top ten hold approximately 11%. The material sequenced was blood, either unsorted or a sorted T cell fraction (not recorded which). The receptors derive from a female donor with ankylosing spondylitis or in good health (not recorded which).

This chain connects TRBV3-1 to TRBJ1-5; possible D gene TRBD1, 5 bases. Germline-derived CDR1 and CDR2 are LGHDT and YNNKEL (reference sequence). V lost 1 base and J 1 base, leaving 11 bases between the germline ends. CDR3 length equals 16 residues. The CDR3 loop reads CASSQGQFQSNQPQHF. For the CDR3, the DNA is TGTGCCAGCAGCCAAGGACAGTTTCAGAGCAATCAGCCCCAGCATTTT.

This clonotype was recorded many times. CDR3 coding DNA: TGTGCCAGCAGCCAACCGGGACAGGGGGCAAATCAGCCCCAGCATTTT. Translation: CASSQPGQGANQPQHF. The J gene is TRBJ1-5, the V gene TRBV7-2, with 12 bases fitting TRBD1. Looked up from germline, CDR1 is SGHTA and CDR2 is FQGNSA. V gave up 5 bases and J gave up 4 bases; unmatched junction bases: 6. The CDR3 spans 16 residues.

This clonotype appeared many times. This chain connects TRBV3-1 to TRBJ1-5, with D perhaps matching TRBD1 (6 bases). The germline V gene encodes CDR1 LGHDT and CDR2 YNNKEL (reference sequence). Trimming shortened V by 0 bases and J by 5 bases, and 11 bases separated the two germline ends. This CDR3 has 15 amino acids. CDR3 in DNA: TGTGCCAGCAGCCAAGACGGACAGCCTTATCAGCCCCAGCATTTT. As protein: CASSQDGQPYQPQHF.

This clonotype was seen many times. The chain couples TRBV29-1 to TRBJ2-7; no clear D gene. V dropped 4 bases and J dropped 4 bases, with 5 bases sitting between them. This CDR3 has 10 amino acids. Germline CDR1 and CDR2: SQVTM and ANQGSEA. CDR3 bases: TGCAGCGTTGGTGATTACGAGCAGTACTTC. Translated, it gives CSVGDYEQYF.

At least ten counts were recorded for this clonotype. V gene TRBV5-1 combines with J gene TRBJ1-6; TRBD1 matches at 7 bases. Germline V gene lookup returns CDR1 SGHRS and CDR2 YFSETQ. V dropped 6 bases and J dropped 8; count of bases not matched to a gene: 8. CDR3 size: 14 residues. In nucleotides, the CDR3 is TGCGCCAGCACTCTTAGACAGGGAGATTCACCCCTCCACTTT. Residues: CASTLRQGDSPLHF.

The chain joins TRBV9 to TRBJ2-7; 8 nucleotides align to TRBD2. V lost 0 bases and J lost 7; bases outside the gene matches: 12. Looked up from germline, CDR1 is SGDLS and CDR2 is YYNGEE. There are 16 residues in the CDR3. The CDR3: CASSVAEAGASREQYF. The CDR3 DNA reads TGTGCCAGCAGCGTAGCCGAAGCGGGAGCATCGAGGGAGCAGTACTTC. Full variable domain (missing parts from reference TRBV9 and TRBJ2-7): DSGVTQTPKHLITATGQRVTLRCSPRSGDLSVYWYQQSLDQGLQFLIQYYNGEERAKGNILERFSAQQFPDLHSELNLSSLELGDSALYFCASSVAEAGASREQYFGPGTRLTVT.

CDR3 bases: TGTGCCAGCAGCTTGGACAGGGCGAGCTCTGGAAACACCATATATTTT. This gives the protein CASSLDRASSGNTIYF. The chain joins TRBV7-2 to TRBJ1-3; TRBD1 matches 8 bases. Trimming cost V 3 bases and J 0 bases; bases outside gene matches: 4. The germline CDR1 and CDR2 sequences are SGHTA and FQGNSA. The CDR3 loop spans 16 amino acids.

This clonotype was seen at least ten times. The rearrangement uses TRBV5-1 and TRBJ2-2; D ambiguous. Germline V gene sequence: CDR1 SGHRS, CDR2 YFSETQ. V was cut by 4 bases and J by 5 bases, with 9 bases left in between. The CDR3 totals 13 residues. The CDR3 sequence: CASSLTLTGELFF. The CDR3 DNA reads TGCGCCAGCAGCCTGACTCTGACCGGGGAGCTGTTTTTT.

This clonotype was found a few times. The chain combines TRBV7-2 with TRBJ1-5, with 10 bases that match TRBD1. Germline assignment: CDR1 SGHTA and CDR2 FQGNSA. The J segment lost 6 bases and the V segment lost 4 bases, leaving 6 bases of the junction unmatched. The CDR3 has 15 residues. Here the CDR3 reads CASSSYGTGVQPQHF. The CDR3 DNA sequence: TGTGCCAGCAGCTCCTACGGGACAGGGGTTCAGCCCCAGCATTTT. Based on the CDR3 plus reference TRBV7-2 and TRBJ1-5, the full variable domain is GAGVSQSPSNKVTEKGKDVELRCDPISGHTALYWYRQSLGQGLEFLIYFQGNSAPDKSGLPSDRFSAERTGGSVSTLTIQRTQQEDSAVYLCASSSYGTGVQPQHFGDGTRLSIL.

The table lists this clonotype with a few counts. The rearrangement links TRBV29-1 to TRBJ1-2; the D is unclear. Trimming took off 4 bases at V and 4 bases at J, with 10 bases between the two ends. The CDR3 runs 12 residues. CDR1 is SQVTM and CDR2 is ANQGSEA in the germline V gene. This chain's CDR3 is CSVGDFPYGYTF. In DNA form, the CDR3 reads TGCAGCGTTGGCGACTTCCCCTATGGCTACACCTTC.

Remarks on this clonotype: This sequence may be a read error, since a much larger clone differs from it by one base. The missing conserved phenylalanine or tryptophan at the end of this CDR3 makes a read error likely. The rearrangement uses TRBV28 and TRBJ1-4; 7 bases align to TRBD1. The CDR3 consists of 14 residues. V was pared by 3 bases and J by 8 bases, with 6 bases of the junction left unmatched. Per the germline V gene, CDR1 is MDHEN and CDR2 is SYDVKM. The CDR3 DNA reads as TGTGCCAGCAGTTTGCCCTCGACAGGGGAAAAACTGTTTGTT. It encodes CASSLPSTGEKLFV.

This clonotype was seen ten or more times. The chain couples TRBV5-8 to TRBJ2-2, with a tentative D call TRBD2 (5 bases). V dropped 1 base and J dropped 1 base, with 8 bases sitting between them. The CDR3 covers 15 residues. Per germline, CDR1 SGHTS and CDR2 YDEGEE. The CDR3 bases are TGTGCCAGCAGCTTGCCGACTAAGAACACCGGGGAGCTGTTTTTT. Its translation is CASSLPTKNTGELFF.

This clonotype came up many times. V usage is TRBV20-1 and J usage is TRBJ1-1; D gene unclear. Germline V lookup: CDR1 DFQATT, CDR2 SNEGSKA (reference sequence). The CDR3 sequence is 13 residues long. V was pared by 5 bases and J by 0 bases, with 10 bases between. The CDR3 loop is CSAASELNTEAFF. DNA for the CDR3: TGCAGTGCTGCCTCTGAGTTGAACACTGAAGCTTTCTTT.

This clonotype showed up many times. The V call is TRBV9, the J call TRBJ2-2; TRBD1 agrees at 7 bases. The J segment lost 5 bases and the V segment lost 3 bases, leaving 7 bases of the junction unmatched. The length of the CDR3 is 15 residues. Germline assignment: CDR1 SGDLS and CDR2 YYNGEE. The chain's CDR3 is CASSDTGVGTGELFF. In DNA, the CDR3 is TGTGCCAGCAGCGACACAGGGGTCGGGACCGGGGAGCTGTTTTTT.

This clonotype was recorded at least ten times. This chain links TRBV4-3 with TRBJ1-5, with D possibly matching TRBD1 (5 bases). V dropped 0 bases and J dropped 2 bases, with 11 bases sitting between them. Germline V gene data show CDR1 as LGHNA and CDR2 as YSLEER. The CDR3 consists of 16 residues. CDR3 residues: CASSQDGGVGNQPQHF. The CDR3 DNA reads TGCGCCAGCAGCCAAGATGGGGGGGTAGGCAATCAGCCCCAGCATTTT.

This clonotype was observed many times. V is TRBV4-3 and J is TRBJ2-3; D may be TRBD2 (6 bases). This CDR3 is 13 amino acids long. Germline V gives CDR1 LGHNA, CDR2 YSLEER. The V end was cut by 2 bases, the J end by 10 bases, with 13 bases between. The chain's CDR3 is CASSQISGGAQYF. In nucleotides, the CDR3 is TGCGCCAGCAGCCAAATTTCTGGCGGGGCGCAGTATTTT.

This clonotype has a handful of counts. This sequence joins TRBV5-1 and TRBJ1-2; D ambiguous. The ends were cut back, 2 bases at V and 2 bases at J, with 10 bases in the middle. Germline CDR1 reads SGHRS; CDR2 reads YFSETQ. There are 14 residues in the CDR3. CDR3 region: CASSFSTENYGYTF. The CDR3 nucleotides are TGCGCCAGCAGCTTTTCGACGGAGAACTATGGCTACACCTTC.

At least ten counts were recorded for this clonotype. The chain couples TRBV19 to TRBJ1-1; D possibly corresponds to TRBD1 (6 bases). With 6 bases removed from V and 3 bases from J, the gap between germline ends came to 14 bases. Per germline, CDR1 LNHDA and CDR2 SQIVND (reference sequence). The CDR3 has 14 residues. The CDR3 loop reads CASRVTGRDTEAFF. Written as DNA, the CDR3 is TGTGCCAGTAGAGTTACAGGGCGGGACACTGAAGCTTTCTTT.

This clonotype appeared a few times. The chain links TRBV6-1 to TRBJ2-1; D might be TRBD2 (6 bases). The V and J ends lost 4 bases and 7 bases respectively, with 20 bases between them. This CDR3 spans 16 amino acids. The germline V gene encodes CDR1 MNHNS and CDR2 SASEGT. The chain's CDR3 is CASSAMGREGRNEQFF. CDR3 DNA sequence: TGTGCCAGCAGTGCGATGGGGCGGGAAGGTAGGAATGAGCAGTTCTTC.

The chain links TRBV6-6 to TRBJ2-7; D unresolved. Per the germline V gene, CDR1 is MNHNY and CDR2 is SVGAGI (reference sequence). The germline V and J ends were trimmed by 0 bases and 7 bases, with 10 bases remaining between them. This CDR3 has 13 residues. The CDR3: CASSYSILGEQYF. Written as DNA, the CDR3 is TGTGCCAGCAGTTACTCGATTTTAGGGGAGCAGTACTTC.

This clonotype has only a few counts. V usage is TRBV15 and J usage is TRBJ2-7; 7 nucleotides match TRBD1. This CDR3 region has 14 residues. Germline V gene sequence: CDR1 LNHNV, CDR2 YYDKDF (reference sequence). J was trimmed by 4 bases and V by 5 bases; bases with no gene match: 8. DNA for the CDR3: TGTGCCACCAGCCTTCCTGGGACAGCTTACGAGCAGTACTTC. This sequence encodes CATSLPGTAYEQYF. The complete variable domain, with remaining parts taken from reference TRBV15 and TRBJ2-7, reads DAMVIQNPRYQVTQFGKPVTLSCSQTLNHNVMYWYQQKSSQAPKLLFHYYDKDFNNEADTPDNFQSRRPNTSFCFLDIRSPGLGDTAMYLCATSLPGTAYEQYFGPGTRLTVT.

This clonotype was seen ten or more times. CDR3 nucleotide sequence: TGTGCCAGCAGCTCCAGTCGATCAACTAATGAAAAACTGTTTTTT. Protein: CASSSSRSTNEKLFF. V usage is TRBV5-6 and J usage is TRBJ1-4; D gene uncertain. The CDR3 totals 15 residues. V was trimmed by 3 bases and J by 0 bases, leaving 9 bases between them. The germline CDR1 and CDR2 sequences are SGHDT and YYEEEE.

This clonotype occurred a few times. This CDR3 is CATSRGGFQPQHF. In DNA, the CDR3 is TGTGCCACCAGCAGAGGGGGGTTTCAGCCCCAGCATTTT. The V and J genes are TRBV15 and TRBJ1-5, with D perhaps matching TRBD1 (5 bases). The CDR3 length is 13 residues. CDR1 and CDR2 (germline): LNHNV, YYDKDF (reference sequence). The ends were cut back, 1 base at V and 6 bases at J, with 7 bases in the middle.

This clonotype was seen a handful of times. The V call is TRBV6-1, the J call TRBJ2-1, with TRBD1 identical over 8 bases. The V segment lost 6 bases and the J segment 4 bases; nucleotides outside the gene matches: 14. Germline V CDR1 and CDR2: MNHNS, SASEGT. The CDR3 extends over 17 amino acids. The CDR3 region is CASRTVTATGGYNEQFF. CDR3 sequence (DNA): TGTGCCAGCAGGACGGTAACGGCTACAGGGGGGTACAATGAGCAGTTCTTC.

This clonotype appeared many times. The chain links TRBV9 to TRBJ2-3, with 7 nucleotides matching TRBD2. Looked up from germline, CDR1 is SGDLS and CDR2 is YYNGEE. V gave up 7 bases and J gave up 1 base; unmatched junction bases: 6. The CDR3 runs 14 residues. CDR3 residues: CASGRETGTDTQYF. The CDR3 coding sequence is TGTGCCAGCGGGCGGGAGACCGGCACAGATACGCAGTATTTT.

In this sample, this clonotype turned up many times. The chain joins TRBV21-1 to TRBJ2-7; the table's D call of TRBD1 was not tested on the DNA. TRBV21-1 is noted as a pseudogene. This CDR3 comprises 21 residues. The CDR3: CASSKGAFSNPVHSPSYEQYF. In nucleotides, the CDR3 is TGTGCCAGCAGCAAAGGCGCCTTTTCTAACCCCGTCCATAGCCCTTCCTACGAGCAGTACTTC.

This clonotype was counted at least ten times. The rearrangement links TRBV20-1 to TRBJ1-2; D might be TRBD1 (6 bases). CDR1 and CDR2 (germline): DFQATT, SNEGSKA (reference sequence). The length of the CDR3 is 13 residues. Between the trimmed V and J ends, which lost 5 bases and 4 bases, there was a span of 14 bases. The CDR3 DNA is TGCAGTGCTGGGGGGACAAGGCTCTATGGCTACACCTTC. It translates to CSAGGTRLYGYTF.

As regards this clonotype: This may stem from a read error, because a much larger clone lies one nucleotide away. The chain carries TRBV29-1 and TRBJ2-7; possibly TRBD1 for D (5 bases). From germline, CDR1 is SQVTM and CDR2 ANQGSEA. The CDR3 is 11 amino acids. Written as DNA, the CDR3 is TGCAGCGTTCTCAGGGCCTACGAGCTGTACTTC. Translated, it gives CSVLRAYELYF.

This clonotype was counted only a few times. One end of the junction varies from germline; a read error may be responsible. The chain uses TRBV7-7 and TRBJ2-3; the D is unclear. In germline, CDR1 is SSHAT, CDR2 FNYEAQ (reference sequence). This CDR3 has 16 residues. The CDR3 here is CASSLGSDPLTDTQYF. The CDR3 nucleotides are TGTGCTAGCAGCTTAGGATCGGACCCACTCACAGATACGCAGTATTTT.